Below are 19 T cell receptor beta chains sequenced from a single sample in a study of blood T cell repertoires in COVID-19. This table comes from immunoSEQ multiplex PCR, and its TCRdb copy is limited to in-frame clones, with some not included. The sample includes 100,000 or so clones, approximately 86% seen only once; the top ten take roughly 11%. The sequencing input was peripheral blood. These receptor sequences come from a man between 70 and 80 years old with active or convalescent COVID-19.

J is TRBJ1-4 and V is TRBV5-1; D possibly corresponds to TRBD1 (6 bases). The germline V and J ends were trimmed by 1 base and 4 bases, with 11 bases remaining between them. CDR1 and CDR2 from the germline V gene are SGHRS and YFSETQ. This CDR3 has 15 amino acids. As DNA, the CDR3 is TGCGCCAGCAGCTTGACAGGGAGGGATAATGAAAAACTGTTTTTT. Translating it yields CASSLTGRDNEKLFF.

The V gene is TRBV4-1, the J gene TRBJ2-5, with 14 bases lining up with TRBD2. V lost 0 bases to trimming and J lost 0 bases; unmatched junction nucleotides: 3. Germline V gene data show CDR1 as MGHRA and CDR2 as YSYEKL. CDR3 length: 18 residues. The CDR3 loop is CASSQEGLAGGNQETQYF. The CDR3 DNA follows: TGCGCCAGCAGCCAAGAAGGACTAGCGGGGGGCAACCAAGAGACCCAGTACTTC.

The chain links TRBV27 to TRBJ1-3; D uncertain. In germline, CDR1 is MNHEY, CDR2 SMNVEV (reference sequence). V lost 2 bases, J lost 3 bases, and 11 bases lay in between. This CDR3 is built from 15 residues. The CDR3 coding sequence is TGTGCCAGCAGTTTAAGAGGCGCTAGTGGAAACACCATATATTTT. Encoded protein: CASSLRGASGNTIYF.

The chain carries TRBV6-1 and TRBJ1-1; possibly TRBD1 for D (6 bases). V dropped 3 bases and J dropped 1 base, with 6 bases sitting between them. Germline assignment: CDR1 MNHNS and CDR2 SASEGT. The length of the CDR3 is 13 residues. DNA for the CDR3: TGTGCCAGCAGTGAGACAGGGAACACTGAAGCTTTCTTT. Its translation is CASSETGNTEAFF.

The CDR3 protein is CASEGGARGTEAFF. The CDR3 DNA sequence: TGTGCCAGCGAGGGGGGGGCGCGGGGCACTGAAGCTTTCTTT. The chain is built from TRBV2 and TRBJ1-1, with D tentatively TRBD1 (6 bases). Germline-derived CDR1 and CDR2 are SNHLY and FYNNEI. The length of the CDR3 is 14 residues. Trimming removed 8 bases from V and 4 bases from J, with 17 bases in between.

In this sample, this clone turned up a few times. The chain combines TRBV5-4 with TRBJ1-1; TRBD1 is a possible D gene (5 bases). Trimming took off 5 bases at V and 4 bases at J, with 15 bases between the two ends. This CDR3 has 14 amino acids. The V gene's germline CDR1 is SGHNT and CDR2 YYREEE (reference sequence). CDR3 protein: CASSYPGGTTEAFF. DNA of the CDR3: TGTGCCAGCAGTTACCCGGGGGGGACCACTGAAGCTTTCTTT.

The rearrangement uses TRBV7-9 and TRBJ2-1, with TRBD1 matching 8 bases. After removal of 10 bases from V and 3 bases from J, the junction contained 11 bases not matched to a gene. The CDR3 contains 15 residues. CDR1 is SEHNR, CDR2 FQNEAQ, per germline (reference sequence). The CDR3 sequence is CATRTGTGFYNEQFF. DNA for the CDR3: TGTGCCACCCGAACCGGGACAGGATTCTACAATGAGCAGTTCTTC.

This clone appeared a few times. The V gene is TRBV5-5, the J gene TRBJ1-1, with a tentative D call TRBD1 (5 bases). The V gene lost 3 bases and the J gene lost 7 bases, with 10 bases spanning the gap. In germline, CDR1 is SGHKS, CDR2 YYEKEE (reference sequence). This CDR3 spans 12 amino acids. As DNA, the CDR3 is TGTGCCAGCAGCTGGGGCGGGGATGAAGCTTTCTTT. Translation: CASSWGGDEAFF.

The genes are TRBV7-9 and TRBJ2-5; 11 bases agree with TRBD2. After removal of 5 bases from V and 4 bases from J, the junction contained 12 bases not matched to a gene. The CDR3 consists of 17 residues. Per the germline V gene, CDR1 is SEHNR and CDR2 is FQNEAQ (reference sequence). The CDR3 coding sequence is TGTGCCAGCAGCCAATTATTTAGCGGGGGGGCCGGAGAGACCCAGTACTTC. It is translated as CASSQLFSGGAGETQYF.

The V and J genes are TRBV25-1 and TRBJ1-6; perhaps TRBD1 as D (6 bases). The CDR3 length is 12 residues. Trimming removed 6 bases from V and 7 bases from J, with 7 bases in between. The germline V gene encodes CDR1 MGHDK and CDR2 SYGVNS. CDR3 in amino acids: CASSRGNSPLHF. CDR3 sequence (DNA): TGTGCCAGCAGCAGGGGAAATTCACCCCTCCACTTT.

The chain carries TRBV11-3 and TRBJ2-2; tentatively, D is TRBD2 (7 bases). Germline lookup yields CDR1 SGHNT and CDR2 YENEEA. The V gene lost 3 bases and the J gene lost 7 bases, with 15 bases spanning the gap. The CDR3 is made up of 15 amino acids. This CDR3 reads CASSFKRGASGELFF. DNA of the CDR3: TGTGCCAGCAGCTTTAAACGGGGGGCAAGCGGGGAGCTGTTTTTT. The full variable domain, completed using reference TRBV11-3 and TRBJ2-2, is EAGVVQSPRYKIIEKKQPVAFWCNPISGHNTLYWYLQNLGQGPELLIRYENEEAVDDSQLPKDRFSAERLKGVDSTLKIQPAELGDSAVYLCASSFKRGASGELFFGEGSRLTVL.

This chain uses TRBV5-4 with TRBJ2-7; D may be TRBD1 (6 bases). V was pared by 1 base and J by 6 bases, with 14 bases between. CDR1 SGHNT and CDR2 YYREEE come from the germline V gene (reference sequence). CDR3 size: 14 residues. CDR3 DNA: TGTGCCAGCAGCTTGCAGGGGCGCAAGGGCGAGCAGTACTTC. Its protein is CASSLQGRKGEQYF. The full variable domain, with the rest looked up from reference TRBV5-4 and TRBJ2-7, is ETGVTQSPTHLIKTRGQQVTLRCSSQSGHNTVSWYQQALGQGPQFIFQYYREEENGRGNFPPRFSGLQFPNYSSELNVNALELDDSALYLCASSLQGRKGEQYFGPGTRLTVT.

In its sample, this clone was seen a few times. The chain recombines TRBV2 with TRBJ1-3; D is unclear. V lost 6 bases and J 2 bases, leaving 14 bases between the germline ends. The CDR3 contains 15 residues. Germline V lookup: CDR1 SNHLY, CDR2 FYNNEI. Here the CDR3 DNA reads TGTGCCAGCAGGGAGTCGACGGTAACTGGAAACACCATATATTTT. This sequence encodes CASRESTVTGNTIYF. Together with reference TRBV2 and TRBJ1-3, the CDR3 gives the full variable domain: EPEVTQTPSHQVTQMGQEVILRCVPISNHLYFYWYRQILGQKVEFLVSFYNNEISEKSEIFDDQFSVERPDGSNFTLKIRSTKLEDSAMYFCASRESTVTGNTIYFGEGSWLTVV.

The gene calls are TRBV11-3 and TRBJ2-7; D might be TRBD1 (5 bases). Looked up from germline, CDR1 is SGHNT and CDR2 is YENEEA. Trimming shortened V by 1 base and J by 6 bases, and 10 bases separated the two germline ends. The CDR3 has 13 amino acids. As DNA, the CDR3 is TGTGCCAGCAGCTTAGGGGGCAGCCTCGAGCAGTACTTC. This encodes CASSLGGSLEQYF.

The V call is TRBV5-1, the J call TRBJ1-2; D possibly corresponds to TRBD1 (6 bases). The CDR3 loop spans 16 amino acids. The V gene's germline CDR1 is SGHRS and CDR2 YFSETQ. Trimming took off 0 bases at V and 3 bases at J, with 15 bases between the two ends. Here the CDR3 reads CASSLGGGRLHYGYTF. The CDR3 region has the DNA TGCGCCAGCAGCTTGGGCGGGGGGCGCTTGCACTATGGCTACACCTTC.

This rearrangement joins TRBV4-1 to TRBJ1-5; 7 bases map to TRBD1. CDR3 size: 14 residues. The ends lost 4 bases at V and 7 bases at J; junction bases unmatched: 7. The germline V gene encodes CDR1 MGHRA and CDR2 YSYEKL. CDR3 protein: CASSLRQGEQPQHF. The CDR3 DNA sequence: TGCGCCAGCAGCCTTCGACAGGGCGAACAGCCCCAGCATTTT.

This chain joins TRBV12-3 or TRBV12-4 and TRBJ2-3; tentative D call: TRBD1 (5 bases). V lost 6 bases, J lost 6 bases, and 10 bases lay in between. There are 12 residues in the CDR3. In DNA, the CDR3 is TGTGCCAGCAGGGCGACAGTGGATACGCAGTATTTT. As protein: CASRATVDTQYF.

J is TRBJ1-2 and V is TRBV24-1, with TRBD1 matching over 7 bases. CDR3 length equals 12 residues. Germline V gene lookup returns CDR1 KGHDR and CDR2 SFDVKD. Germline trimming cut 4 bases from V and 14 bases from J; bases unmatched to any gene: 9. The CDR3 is CATSERHRGETF. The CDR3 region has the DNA TGTGCCACCAGTGAAAGGCACAGGGGTGAAACCTTC.

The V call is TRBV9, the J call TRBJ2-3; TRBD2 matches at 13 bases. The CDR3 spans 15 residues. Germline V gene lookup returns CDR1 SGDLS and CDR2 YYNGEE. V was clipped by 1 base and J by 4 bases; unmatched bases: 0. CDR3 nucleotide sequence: TGTGCCAGCAGCGTAACTAGCGGGGGGGCAGATACGCAGTATTTT. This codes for CASSVTSGGADTQYF.